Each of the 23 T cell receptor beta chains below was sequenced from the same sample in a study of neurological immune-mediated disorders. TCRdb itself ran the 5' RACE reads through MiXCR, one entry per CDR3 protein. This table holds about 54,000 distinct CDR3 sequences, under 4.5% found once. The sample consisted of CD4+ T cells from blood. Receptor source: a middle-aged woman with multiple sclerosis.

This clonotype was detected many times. The CDR3 DNA sequence: TGTGCCAGCAGAACCGGGACAGTGAACACTGAAGCTTTCTTT. Translation gives CASRTGTVNTEAFF. The chain employs TRBV12-3 or TRBV12-4 and TRBJ1-1; 7 bases match TRBD1. Germline trimming cut 6 bases from V and 0 bases from J; bases unmatched to any gene: 4. The CDR3 is 14 amino acids.

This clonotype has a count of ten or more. CDR3 in amino acids: CASSQTGTGDEKLFF. DNA of the CDR3: TGCGCCAGCAGCCAGACCGGGACAGGGGATGAAAAACTGTTTTTT. This chain joins TRBV4-1 and TRBJ1-4; TRBD1 matches 10 bases. CDR3 size: 15 residues. V was pared by 3 bases and J by 6 bases, with 4 bases of the junction left unmatched. Germline loops: CDR1 MGHRA, CDR2 YSYEKL.

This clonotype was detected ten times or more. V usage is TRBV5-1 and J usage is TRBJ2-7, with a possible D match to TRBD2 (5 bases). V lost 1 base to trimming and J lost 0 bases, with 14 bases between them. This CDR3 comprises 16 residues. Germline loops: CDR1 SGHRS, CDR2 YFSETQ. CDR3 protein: CASSLSGLGSSYEQYF. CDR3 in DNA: TGCGCCAGCAGCTTGAGTGGACTTGGAAGCTCCTACGAGCAGTACTTC.

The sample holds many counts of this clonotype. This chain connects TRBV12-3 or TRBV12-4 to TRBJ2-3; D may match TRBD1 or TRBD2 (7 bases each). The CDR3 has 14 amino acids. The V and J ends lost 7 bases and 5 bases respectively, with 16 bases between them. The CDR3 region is CASISGGEQDTQYF. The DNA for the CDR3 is TGTGCCAGCATTTCAGGGGGGGAGCAAGATACGCAGTATTTT.

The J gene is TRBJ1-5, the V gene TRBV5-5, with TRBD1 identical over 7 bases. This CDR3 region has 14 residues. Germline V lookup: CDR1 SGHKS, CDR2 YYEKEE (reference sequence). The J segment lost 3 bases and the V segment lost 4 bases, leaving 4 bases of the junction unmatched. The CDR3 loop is CASSPQGINQPQHF. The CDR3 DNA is TGTGCCAGCAGCCCACAGGGGATCAATCAGCCCCAGCATTTT.

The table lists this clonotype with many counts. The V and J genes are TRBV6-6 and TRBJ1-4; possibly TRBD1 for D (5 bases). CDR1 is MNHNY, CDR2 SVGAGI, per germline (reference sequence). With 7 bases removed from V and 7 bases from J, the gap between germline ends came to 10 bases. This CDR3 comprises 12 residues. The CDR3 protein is CASNGGSEKLFF. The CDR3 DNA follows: TGTGCCAGCAATGGGGGGAGTGAAAAACTGTTTTTT.

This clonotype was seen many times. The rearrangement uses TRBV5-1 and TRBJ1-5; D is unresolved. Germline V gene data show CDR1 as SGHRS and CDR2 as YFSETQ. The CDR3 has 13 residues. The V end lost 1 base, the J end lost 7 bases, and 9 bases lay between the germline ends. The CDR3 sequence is CASSLTGTQPQHF. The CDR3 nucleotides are TGCGCCAGCAGCTTGACGGGAACCCAGCCCCAGCATTTT.

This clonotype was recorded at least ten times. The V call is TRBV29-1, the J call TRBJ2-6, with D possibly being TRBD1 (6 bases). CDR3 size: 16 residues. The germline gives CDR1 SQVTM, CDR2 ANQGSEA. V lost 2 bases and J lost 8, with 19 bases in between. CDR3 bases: TGCAGCGTTGAATGGTTGGTTGGGGGACACCCCAACGTCCTGACTTTC. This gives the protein CSVEWLVGGHPNVLTF.

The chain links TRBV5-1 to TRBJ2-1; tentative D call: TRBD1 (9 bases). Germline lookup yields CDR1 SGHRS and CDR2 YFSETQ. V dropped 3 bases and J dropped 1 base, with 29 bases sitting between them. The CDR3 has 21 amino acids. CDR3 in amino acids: CASSWRVRDREAGVSYNEQFF. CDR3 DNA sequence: TGCGCCAGCAGCTGGCGGGTCCGGGACAGGGAAGCGGGGGTTTCCTACAATGAGCAGTTCTTC.

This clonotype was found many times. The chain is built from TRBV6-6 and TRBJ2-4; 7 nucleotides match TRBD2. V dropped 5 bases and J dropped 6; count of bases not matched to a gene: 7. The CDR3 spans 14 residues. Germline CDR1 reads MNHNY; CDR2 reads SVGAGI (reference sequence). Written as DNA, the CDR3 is TGTGCCAGCAGTCCCCGGACTAGTGGAAACATTCAGTACTTC. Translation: CASSPRTSGNIQYF.

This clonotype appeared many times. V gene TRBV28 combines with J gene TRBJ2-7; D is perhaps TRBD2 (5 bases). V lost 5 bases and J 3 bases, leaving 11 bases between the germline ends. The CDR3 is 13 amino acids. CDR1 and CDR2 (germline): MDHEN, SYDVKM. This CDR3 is CASSRGPLYEQYF. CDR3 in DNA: TGTGCCAGCAGTCGGGGTCCCCTCTACGAGCAGTACTTC. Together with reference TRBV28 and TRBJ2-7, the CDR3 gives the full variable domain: DVKVTQSSRYLVKRTGEKVFLECVQDMDHENMFWYRQDPGLGLRLIYFSYDVKMKEKGDIPEGYSVSREKKERFSLILESASTNQTSMYLCASSRGPLYEQYFGPGTRLTVT.

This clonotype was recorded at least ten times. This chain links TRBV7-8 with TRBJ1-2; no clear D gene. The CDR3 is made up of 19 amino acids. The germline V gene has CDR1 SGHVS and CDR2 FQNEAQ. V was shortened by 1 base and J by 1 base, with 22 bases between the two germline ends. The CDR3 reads CASSLGRPLVWPLNYGYTF. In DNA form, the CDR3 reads TGTGCCAGCAGCTTAGGGCGCCCTTTAGTATGGCCCCTTAACTATGGCTACACCTTC.

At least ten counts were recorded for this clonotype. The CDR3 nucleotides read TGTGCCAGCAGCCAAGGCCAGGGGGCGGATACGCAGTATTTT. Translating it yields CASSQGQGADTQYF. This chain links TRBV3-1 with TRBJ2-3; 8 bases fit TRBD1. With 1 base clipped from V and 6 bases from J, the junction kept 3 bases outside the gene matches. CDR1 and CDR2 from the germline V gene are LGHDT and YNNKEL (reference sequence). The CDR3 sequence is 14 residues long.

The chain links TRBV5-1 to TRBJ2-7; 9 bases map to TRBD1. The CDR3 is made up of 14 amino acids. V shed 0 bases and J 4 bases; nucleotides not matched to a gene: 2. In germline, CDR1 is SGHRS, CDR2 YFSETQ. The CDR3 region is CASSLGQGGYEQYF. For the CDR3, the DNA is TGCGCCAGCAGCTTGGGACAGGGGGGTTACGAGCAGTACTTC.

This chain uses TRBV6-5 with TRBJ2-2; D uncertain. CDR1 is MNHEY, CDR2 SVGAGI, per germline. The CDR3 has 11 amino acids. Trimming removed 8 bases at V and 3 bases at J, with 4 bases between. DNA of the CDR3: TGTGCCAGCCAGTACACCGGGGAGCTGTTTTTT. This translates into CASQYTGELFF.

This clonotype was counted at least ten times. The CDR3 is CASSPGVVAIDTQYF. Written as DNA, the CDR3 is TGTGCCAGCAGCCCGGGAGTAGTGGCCATCGATACGCAGTATTTT. This chain links TRBV7-8 with TRBJ2-3, with D maybe TRBD2 (6 bases). The germline V gene has CDR1 SGHVS and CDR2 FQNEAQ. The CDR3 spans 15 residues. Trimming took off 5 bases at V and 6 bases at J, with 18 bases between the two ends.

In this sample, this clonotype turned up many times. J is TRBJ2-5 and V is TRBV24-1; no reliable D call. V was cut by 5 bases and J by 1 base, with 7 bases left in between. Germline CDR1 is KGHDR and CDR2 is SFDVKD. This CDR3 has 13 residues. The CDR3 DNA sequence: TGTGCCACCAGTGGACGGCCCCAAGAGACCCAGTACTTC. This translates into CATSGRPQETQYF.

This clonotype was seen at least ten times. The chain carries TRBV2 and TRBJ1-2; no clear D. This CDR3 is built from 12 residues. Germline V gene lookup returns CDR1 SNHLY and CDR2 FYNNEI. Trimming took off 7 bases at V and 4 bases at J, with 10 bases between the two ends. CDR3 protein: CASTKDTYGYTF. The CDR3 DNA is TGTGCCAGCACTAAAGACACCTATGGCTACACCTTC.

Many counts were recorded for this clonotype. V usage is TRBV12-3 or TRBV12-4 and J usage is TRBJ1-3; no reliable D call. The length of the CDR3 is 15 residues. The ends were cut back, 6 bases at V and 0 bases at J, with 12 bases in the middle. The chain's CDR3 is CASSRRLSSGNTIYF. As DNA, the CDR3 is TGTGCCAGCAGCCGCCGGTTGTCCTCTGGAAACACCATATATTTT.

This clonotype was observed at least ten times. In DNA, the CDR3 is TGCAGTGCTTTCTCGCAGGGAGGGTTGAACACTGAAGCTTTCTTT. Translation: CSAFSQGGLNTEAFF. The rearrangement uses TRBV20-1 and TRBJ1-1, with D possibly matching TRBD1 (5 bases). The CDR3 contains 15 residues. V was cut by 5 bases and J by 0 bases, with 16 bases left in between. Germline values: CDR1 DFQATT, CDR2 SNEGSKA (reference sequence).

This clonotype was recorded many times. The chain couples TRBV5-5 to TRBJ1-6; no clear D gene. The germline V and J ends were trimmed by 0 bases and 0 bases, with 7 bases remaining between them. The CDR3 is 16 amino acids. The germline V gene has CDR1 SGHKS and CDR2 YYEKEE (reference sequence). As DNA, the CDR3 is TGTGCCAGCAGCTTGGACGTGAGCTCCTATAATTCACCCCTCCACTTT. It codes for CASSLDVSSYNSPLHF.

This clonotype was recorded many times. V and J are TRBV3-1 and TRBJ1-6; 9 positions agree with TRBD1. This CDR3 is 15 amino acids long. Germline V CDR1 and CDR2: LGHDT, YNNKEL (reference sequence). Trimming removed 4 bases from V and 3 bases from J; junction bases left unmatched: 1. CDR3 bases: TGTGCCAGCAGCCGGACAGGGGACTATAATTCACCCCTCCACTTT. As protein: CASSRTGDYNSPLHF. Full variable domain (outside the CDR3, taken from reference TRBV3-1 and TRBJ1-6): DTAVSQTPKYLVTQMGNDKSIKCEQNLGHDTMYWYKQDSKKFLKIMFSYNNKELIINETVPNRFSPKSPDKAHLNLHINSLELGDSAVYFCASSRTGDYNSPLHFGNGTRLTVT.

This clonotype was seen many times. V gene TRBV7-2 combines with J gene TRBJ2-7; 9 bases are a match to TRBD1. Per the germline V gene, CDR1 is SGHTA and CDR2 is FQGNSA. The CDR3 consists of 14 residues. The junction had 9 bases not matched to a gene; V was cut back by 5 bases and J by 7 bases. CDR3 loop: CASSRDRARGEQYF. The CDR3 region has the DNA TGTGCCAGCAGCCGGGACAGGGCCCGGGGGGAGCAGTACTTC.